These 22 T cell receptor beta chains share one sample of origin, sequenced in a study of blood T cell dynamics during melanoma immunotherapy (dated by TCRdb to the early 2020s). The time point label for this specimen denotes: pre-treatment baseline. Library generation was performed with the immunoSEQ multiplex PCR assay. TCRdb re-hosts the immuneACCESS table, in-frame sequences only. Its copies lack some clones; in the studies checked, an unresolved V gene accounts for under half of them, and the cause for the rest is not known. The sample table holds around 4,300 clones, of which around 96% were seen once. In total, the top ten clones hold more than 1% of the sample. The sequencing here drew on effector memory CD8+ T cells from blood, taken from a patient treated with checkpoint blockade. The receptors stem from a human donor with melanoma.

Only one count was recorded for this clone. CDR3 sequence (DNA): TGTGCCAGCAGCTCCACAGGGGGCAACACTGAAGCTTTCTTT. This encodes CASSSTGGNTEAFF. This sequence joins TRBV6-6 and TRBJ1-1, with 9 bases lining up with TRBD1. Germline lookup yields CDR1 MNHNY and CDR2 SVGAGI (reference sequence). CDR3 length: 14 residues. Unmatched junction bases numbered 4, after V lost 6 bases and J lost 2 bases.

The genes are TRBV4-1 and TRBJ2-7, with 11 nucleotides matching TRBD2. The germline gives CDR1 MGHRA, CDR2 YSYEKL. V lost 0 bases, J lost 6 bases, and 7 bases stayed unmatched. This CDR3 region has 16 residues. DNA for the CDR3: TGCGCCAGCAGCCAAGATGCACTAGCGGGAGTTCGCGAGCAGTACTTC. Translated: CASSQDALAGVREQYF.

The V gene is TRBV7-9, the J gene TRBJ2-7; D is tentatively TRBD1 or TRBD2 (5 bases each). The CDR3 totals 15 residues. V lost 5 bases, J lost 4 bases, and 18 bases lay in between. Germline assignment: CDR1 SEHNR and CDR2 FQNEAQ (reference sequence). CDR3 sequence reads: CASSPERGPRYEQYF. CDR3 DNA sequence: TGTGCCAGCAGCCCCGAGAGGGGCCCTCGATACGAGCAGTACTTC.

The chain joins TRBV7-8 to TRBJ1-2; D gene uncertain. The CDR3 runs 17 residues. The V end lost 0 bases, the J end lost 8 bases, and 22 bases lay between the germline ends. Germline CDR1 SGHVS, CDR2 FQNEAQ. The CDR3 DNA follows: TGTGCCAGCAGCTTAGCCCCCACAGTACCTTCAGTGGAAGGCTACACCTTC. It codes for CASSLAPTVPSVEGYTF.

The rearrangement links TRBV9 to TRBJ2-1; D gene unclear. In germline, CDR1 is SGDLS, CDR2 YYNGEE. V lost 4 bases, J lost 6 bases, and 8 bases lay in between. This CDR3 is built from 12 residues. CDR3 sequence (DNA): TGTGCCAGCAGCCCAAATTCCAATGAGCAGTTCTTC. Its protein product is CASSPNSNEQFF.

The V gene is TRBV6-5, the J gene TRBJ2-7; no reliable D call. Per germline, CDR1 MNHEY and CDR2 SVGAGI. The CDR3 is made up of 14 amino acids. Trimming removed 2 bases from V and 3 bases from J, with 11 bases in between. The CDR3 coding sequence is TGTGCCAGCAGTTACGTAGCCGACCACTACGAGCAGTACTTC. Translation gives CASSYVADHYEQYF.

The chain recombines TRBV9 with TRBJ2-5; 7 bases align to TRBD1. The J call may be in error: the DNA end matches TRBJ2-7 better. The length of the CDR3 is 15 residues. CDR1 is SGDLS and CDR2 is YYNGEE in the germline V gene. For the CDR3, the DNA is TGTGCCAGCAGCGCAGAAACAGGGGATAGATACGAGCAGTACTTC. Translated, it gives CASSAETGDRYEQYF.

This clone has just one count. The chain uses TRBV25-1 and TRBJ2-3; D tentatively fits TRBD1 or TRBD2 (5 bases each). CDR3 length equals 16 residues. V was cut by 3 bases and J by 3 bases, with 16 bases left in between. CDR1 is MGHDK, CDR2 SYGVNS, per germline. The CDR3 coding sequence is TGTGCCAGCAGTGAGGTGGACACCAGGAGGACAGATACGCAGTATTTT. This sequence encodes CASSEVDTRRTDTQYF.

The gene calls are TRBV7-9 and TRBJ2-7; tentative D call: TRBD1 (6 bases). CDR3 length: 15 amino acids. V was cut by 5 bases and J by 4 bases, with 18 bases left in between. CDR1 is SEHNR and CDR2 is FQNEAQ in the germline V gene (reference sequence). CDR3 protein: CASSMPSQGNYEQYF. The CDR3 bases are TGTGCCAGCAGCATGCCCTCCCAGGGGAATTACGAGCAGTACTTC.

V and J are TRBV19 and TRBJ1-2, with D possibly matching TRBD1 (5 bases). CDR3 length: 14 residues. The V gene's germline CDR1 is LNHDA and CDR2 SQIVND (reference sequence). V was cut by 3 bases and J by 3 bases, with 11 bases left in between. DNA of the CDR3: TGTGCCAGTAGTATGGGCCAGGGTGACTATGGCTACACCTTC. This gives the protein CASSMGQGDYGYTF. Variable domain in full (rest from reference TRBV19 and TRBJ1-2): DGGITQSPKYLFRKEGQNVTLSCEQNLNHDAMYWYRQDPGQGLRLIYYSQIVNDFQKGDIAEGYSVSREKKESFPLTVTSAQKNPTAFYLCASSMGQGDYGYTFGSGTRLTVV.

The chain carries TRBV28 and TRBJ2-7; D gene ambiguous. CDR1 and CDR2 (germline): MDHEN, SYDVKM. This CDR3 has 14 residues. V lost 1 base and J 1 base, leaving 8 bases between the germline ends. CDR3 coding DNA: TGTGCCAGCAGTTTATCCCTTTGGTCCTACGAGCAGTACTTC. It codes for CASSLSLWSYEQYF.

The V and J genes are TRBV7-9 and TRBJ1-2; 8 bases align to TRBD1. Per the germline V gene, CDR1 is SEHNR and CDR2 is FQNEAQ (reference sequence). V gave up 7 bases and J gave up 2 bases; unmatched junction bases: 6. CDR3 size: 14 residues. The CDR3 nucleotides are TGTGCCAGCACCCTAGGACAGGGAAACTATGGCTACACCTTC. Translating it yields CASTLGQGNYGYTF.

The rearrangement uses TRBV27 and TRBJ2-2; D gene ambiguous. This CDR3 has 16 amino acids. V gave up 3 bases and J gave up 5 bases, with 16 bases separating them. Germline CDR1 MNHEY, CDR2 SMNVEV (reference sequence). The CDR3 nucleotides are TGTGCCAGCAGTTTCGTCACGCAGTGGCGAACCGGGGAGCTGTTTTTT. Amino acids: CASSFVTQWRTGELFF.

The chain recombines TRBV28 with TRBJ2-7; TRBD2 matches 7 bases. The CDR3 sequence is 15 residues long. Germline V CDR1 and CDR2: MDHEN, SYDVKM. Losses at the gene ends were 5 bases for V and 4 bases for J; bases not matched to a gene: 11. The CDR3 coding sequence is TGTGCCAGCAGTAAGTGGGCTAGCGGAGAATACGAGCAGTACTTC. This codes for CASSKWASGEYEQYF. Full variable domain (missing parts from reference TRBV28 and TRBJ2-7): DVKVTQSSRYLVKRTGEKVFLECVQDMDHENMFWYRQDPGLGLRLIYFSYDVKMKEKGDIPEGYSVSREKKERFSLILESASTNQTSMYLCASSKWASGEYEQYFGPGTRLTVT.

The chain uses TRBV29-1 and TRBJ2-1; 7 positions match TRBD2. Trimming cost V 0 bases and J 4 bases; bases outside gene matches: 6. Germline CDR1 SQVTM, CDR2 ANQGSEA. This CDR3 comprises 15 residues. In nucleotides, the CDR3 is TGCAGCGTTGAAGAGGGGCTAGCGGCTTACAATGAGCAGTTCTTC. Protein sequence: CSVEEGLAAYNEQFF.

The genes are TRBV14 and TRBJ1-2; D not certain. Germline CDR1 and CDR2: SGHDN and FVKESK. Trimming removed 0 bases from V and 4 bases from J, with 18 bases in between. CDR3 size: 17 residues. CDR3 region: CASSQEIRSLGFYGYTF. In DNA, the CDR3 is TGTGCCAGCAGCCAAGAAATCCGGTCACTCGGATTCTATGGCTACACCTTC.

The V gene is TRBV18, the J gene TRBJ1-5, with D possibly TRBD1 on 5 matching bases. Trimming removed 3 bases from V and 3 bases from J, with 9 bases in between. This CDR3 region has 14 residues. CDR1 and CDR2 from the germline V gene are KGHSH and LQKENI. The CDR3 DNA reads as TGTGCCAGCTCACCGGGACCGTTCAATCAGCCCCAGCATTTT. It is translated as CASSPGPFNQPQHF.

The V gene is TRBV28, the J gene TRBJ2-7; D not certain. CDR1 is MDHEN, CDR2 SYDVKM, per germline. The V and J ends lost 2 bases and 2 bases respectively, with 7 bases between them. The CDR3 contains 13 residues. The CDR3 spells CASSLGFAYEQYF. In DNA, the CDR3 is TGTGCCAGCAGTTTAGGGTTTGCCTACGAGCAGTACTTC.

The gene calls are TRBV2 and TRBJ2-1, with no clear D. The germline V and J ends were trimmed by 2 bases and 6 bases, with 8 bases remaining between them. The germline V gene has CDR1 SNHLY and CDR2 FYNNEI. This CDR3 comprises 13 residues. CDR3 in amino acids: CASSESYRNEQFF. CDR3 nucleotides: TGTGCCAGCAGTGAAAGCTATCGCAATGAGCAGTTCTTC. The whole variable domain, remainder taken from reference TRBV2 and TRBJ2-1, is EPEVTQTPSHQVTQMGQEVILRCVPISNHLYFYWYRQILGQKVEFLVSFYNNEISEKSEIFDDQFSVERPDGSNFTLKIRSTKLEDSAMYFCASSESYRNEQFFGPGTRLTVL.

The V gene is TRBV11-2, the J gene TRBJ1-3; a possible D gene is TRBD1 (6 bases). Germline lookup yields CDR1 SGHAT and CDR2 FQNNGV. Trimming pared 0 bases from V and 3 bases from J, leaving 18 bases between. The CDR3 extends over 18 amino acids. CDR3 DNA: TGTGCCAGCAGCTTAGATGGGCGAACAGGGAGAGGTGGAAACACCATATATTTT. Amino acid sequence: CASSLDGRTGRGGNTIYF.

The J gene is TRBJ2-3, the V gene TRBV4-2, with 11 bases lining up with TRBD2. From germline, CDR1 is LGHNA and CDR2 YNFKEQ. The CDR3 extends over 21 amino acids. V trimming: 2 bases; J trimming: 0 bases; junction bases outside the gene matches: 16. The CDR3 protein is CASSQYLAGGSHFTSTDTQYF. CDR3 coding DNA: TGTGCCAGCAGCCAATACCTAGCGGGAGGATCCCATTTCACTAGCACAGATACGCAGTATTTT.

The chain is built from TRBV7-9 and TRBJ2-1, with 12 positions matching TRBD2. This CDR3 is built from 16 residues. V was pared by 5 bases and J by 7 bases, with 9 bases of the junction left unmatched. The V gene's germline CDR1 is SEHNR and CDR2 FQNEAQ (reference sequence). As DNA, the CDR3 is TGTGCCAGCAGCATCCCCACTAGCGGGAGGAGAAATGAGCAGTTCTTC. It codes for CASSIPTSGRRNEQFF.